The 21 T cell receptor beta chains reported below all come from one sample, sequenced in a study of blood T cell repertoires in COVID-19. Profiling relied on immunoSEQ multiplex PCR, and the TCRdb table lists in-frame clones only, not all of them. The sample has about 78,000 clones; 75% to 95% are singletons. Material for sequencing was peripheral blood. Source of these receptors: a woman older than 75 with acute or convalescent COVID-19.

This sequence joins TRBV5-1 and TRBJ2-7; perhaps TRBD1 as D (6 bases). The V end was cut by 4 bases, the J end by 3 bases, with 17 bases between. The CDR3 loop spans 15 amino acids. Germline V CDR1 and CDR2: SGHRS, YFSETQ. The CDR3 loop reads CASSASGTRDYEQYF. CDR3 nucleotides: TGCGCCAGCAGCGCCTCCGGGACAAGGGACTACGAGCAGTACTTC.

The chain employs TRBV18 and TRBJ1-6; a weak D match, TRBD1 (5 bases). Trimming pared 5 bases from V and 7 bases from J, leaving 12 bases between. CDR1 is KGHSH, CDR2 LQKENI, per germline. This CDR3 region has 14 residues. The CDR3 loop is CASSSGTDNSPLHF. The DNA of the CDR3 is TGTGCCAGCTCATCAGGGACTGACAATTCACCCCTCCACTTT.

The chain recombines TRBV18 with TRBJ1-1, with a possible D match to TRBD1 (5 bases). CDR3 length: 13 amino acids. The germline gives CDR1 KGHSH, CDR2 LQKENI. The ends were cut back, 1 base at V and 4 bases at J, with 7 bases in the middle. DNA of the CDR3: TGTGCCAGCTCACCACAGCAGGGCACTGAAGCTTTCTTT. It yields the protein CASSPQQGTEAFF.

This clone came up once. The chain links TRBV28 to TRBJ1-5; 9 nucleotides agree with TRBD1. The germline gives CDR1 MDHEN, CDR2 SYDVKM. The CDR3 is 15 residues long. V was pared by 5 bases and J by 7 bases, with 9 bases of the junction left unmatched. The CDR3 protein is CASSGVQGAWQPQHF. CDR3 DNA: TGTGCCAGCAGTGGAGTACAGGGGGCTTGGCAGCCCCAGCATTTT.

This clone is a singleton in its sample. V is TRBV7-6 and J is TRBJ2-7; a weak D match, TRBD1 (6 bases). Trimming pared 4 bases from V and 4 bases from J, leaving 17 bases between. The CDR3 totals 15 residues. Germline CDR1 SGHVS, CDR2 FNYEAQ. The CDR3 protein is CASSSLGHGTYEQYF. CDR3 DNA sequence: TGTGCCAGCAGCTCACTGGGACACGGGACGTACGAGCAGTACTTC.

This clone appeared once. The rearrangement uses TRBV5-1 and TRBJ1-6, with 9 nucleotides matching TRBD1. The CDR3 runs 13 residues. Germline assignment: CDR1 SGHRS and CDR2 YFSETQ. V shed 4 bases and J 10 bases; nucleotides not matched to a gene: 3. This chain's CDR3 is CASSGDRVSPLHF. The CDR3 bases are TGCGCCAGCAGCGGGGACAGGGTCTCACCCCTCCACTTT.

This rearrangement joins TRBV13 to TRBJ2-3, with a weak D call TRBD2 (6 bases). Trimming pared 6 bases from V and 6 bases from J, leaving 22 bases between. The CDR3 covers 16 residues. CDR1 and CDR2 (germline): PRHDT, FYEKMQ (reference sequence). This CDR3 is CASSLVGTRSEDTQYF. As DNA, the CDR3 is TGTGCCAGCAGTCTAGTTGGGACTCGCTCTGAGGATACGCAGTATTTT.

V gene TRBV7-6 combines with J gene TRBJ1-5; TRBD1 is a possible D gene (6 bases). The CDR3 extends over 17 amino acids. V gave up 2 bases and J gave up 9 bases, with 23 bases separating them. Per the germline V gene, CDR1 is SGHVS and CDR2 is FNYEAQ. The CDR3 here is CASSLSRGDRSSLPQHF. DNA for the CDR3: TGTGCCAGCAGCTTAAGCCGCGGCGACAGGTCGAGCTTGCCCCAGCATTTT.

CDR3 DNA: TGTGCCAGCAGCAAACCCCCCACCATAGGCACAGATACGCAGTATTTT. Protein product: CASSKPPTIGTDTQYF. This chain connects TRBV21-1 to TRBJ2-3; TRBD2 is the table's D call and was not checked against the DNA. TRBV21-1 is given as a pseudogene. The CDR3 is made up of 16 amino acids.

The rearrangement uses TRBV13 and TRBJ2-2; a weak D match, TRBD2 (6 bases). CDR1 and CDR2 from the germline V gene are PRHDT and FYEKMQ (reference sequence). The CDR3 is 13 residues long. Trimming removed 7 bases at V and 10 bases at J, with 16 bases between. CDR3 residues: CASNEGRSQELFF. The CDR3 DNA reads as TGTGCCAGCAACGAGGGGAGGTCTCAGGAGCTGTTTTTT.

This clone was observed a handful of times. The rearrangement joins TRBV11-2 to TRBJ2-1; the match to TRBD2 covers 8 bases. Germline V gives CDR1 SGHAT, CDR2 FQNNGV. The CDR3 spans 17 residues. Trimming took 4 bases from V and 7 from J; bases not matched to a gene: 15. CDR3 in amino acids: CASSSRSRPSGRNEQFF. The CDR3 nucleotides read TGTGCCAGCAGCTCAAGGTCGCGGCCTAGCGGGCGTAATGAGCAGTTCTTC.

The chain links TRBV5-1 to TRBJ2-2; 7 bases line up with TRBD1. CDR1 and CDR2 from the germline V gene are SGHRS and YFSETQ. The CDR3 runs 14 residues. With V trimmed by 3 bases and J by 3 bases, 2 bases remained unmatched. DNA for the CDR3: TGCGCCAGCAGCTCGGGACAGCACACCGGGGAGCTGTTTTTT. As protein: CASSSGQHTGELFF.

The CDR3 spells CASSWQGTTNEKLFF. The CDR3 DNA reads as TGTGCCAGCAGCTGGCAGGGGACAACTAATGAAAAACTGTTTTTT. The V and J genes are TRBV11-3 and TRBJ1-4, with TRBD1 as a possible D gene (6 bases). Germline CDR1 is SGHNT and CDR2 is YENEEA. The CDR3 has 15 residues. Trimming removed 4 bases at V and 0 bases at J, with 9 bases between.

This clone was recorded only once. The CDR3 sequence: CASSHEGVRVLNEQFF. CDR3 sequence (DNA): TGCGCCAGCAGTCACGAGGGGGTACGTGTCCTAAATGAGCAGTTCTTC. This chain links TRBV4-1 with TRBJ2-1, with D maybe TRBD1 (6 bases). Germline CDR1 MGHRA, CDR2 YSYEKL. The CDR3 consists of 16 residues. V was clipped by 6 bases and J by 7 bases, with 22 bases between them.

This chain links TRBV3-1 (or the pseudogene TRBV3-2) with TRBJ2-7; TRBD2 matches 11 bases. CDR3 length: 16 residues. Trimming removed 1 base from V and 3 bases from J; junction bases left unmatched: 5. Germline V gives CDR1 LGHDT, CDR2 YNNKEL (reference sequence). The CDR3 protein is CASSQGVGTSGYEQYF. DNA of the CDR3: TGTGCCAGCAGCCAAGGGGTGGGGACTAGCGGCTACGAGCAGTACTTC.

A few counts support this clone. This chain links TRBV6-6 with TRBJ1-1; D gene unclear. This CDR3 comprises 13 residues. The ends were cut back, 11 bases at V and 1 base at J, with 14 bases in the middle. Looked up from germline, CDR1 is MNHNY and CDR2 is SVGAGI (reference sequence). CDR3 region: CAAQDGQNTEAFF. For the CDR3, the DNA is TGTGCCGCTCAAGATGGCCAGAACACTGAAGCTTTCTTT.

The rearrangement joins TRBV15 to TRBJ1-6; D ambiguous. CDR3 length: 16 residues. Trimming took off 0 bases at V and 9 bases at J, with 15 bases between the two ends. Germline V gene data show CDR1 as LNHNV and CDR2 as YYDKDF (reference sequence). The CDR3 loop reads CATSRDQRTETSPLHF. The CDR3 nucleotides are TGTGCCACCAGCAGAGATCAGCGGACGGAGACTTCACCCCTCCACTTT.

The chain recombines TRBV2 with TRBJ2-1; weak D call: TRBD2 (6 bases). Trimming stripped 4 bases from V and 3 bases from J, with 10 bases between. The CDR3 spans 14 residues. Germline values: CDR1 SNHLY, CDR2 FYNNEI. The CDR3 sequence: CASSVGSFYNEQFF. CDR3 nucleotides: TGTGCCAGCAGTGTCGGGAGTTTCTACAATGAGCAGTTCTTC.

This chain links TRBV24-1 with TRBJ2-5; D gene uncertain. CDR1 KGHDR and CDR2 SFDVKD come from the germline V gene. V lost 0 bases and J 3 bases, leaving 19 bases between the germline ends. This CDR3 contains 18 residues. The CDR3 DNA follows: TGTGCCACCAGTGATTTGCCCCTAACCCGACGGGTCAAAGAGACCCAGTACTTC. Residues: CATSDLPLTRRVKETQYF.

In DNA form, the CDR3 reads TGTGCCAGCGCTCTGGCGGGACGATACAATGAGCAGTTCTTC. Its translation: CASALAGRYNEQFF. The chain employs TRBV6-5 and TRBJ2-1, with D perhaps TRBD2 (6 bases). CDR3 length: 14 residues. The germline CDR1 and CDR2 sequences are MNHEY and SVGAGI. The germline V and J ends were trimmed by 8 bases and 4 bases, with 15 bases remaining between them.

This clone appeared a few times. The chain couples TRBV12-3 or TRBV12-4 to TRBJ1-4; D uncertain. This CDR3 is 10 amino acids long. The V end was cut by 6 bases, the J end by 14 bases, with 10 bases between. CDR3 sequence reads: CASRGGSLFF. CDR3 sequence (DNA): TGTGCCAGCAGAGGAGGGTCCCTGTTTTTT.